This T cell receptor (beta chain) was observed in a study of identical twins. Study observations and caveats: Without tracking the same donors, conclusions rested on cross-sectional statistical analysis. For out-of-frame alpha sequences shared by twins, low generation probability was in excess. There was more out-of-frame TCR alpha sharing in monozygotic twins than models estimated. Within beta out-of-frame sequences, the excess sharing observed between twins was weaker.

This clonotype was detected only a few times. What it recognizes is unknown. MiXCR, applied by TCRdb to the 5' RACE reads, yields one record per CDR3 protein. Of around 1.7 million distinct CDR3 sequences in the sample, around 33% were seen once. CDR1 is DFQATT, CDR2 SNEGSKA, per germline (reference sequence). CDR3 length: 15 amino acids. The V and J ends lost 6 bases and 5 bases respectively, with 21 bases between them. Sequences were obtained from cord blood. The source is a newborn girl in good health. The chain joins TRBV20-1 to TRBJ2-3, with D perhaps TRBD2 (6 bases). The chain's CDR3 is CSASRPGVRKDTQYF. DNA for the CDR3: TGCAGTGCAAGCCGTCCGGGGGTTCGAAAAGATACGCAGTATTTT.